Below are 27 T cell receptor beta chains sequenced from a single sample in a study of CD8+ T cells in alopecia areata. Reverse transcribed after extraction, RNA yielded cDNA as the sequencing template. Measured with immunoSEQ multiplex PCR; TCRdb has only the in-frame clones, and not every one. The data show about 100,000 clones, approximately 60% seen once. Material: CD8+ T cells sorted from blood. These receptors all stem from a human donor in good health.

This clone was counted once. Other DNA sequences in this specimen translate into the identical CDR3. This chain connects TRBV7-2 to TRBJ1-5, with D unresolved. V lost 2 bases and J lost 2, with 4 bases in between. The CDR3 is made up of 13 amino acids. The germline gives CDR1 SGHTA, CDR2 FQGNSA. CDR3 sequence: CASSLIRNQPQHF. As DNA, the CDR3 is TGTGCCAGCAGCTTAATTCGCAATCAGCCCCAGCATTTT.

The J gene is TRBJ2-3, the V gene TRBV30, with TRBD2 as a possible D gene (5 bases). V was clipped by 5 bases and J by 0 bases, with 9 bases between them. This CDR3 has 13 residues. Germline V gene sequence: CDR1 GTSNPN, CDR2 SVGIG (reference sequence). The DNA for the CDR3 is TGTGCCTGGGAGGGCTCCAGCACAGATACGCAGTATTTT. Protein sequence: CAWEGSSTDTQYF.

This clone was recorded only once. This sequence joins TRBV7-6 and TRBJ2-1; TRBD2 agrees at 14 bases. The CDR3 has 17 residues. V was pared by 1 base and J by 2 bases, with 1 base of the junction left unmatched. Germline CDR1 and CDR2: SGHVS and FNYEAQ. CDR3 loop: CASSLGTSGGTYNEQFF. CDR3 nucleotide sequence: TGTGCCAGCAGCTTAGGGACTAGCGGGGGGACCTACAATGAGCAGTTCTTC.

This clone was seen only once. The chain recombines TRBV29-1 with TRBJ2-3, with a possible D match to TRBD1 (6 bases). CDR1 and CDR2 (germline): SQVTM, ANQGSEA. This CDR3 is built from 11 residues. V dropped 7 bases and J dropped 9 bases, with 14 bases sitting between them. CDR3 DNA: TGCAGCGCGCAGGGGCCCACAACGCAGTATTTT. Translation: CSAQGPTTQYF.

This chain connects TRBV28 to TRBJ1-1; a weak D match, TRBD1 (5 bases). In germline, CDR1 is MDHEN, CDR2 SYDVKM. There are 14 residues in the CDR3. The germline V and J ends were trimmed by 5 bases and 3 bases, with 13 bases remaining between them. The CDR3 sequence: CASSPGPWYTEAFF. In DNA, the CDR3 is TGTGCCAGCAGTCCGGGACCGTGGTACACTGAAGCTTTCTTT.

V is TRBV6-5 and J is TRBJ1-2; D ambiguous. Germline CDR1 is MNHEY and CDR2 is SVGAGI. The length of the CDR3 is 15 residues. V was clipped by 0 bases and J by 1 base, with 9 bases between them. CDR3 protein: CASSYSIRFNYGYTF. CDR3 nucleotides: TGTGCCAGCAGTTACTCGATTCGGTTTAACTATGGCTACACCTTC.

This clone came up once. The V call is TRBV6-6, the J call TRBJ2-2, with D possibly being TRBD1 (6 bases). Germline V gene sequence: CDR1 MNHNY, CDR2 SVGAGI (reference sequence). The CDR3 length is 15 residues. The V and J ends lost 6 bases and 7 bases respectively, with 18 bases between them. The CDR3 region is CASRPQQGWGGELFF. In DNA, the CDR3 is TGTGCCAGCAGACCCCAACAGGGCTGGGGCGGGGAGCTGTTTTTT.

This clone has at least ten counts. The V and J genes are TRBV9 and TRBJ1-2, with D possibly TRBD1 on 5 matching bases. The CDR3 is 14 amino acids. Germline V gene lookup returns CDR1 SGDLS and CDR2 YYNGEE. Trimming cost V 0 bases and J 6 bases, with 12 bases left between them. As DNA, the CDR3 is TGTGCCAGCAGCGTAGGAGGAGGGGACGATGGCTACACCTTC. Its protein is CASSVGGGDDGYTF.

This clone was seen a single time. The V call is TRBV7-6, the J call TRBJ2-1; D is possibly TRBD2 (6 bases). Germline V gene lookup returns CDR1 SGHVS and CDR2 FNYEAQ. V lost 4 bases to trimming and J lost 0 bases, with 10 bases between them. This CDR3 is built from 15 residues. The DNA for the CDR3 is TGTGCCAGCAGCTACGGGGGAAGCTCCTACAATGAGCAGTTCTTC. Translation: CASSYGGSSYNEQFF.

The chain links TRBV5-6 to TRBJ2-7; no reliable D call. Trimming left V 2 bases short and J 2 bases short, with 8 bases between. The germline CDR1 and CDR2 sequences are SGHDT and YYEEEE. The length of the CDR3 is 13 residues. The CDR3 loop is CASSFGSTYEQYF. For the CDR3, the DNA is TGTGCCAGCAGCTTCGGCAGCACCTACGAGCAGTACTTC.

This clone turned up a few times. DNA of the CDR3: TGTGCCAGCAGTTTTGGGGGGTCGTACTACGAGCAGTACTTC. Translated: CASSFGGSYYEQYF. This rearrangement joins TRBV27 to TRBJ2-7, with D possibly being TRBD2 (6 bases). V lost 3 bases and J 3 bases, leaving 12 bases between the germline ends. The CDR3 spans 14 residues. Germline V gene sequence: CDR1 MNHEY, CDR2 SMNVEV (reference sequence).

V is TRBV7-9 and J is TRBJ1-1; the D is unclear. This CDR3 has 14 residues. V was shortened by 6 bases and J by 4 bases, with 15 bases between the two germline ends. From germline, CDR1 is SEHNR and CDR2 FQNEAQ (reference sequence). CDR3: CASSWSQPLTEAFF. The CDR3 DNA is TGTGCCAGCAGTTGGAGCCAACCCCTCACTGAAGCTTTCTTT.

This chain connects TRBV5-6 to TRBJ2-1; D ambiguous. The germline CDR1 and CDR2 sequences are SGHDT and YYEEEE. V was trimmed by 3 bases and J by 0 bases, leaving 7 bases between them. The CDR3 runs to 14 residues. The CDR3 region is CASSSGASYNEQFF. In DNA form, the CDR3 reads TGTGCCAGCAGCTCGGGCGCCTCCTACAATGAGCAGTTCTTC.

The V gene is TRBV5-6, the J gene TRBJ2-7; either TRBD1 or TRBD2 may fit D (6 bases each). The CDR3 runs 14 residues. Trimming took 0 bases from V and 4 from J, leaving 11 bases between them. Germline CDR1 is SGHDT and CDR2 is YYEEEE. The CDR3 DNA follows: TGTGCCAGCAGCTTGGGACAGGCGGGGTACGAGCAGTACTTC. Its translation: CASSLGQAGYEQYF. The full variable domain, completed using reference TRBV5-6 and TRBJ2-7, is DAGVTQSPTHLIKTRGQQVTLRCSPKSGHDTVSWYQQALGQGPQFIFQYYEEEERQRGNFPDRFSGHQFPNYSSELNVNALLLGDSALYLCASSLGQAGYEQYFGPGTRLTVT.

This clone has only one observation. The chain's CDR3 is CASSLDSAALDTQYF. The CDR3, as DNA: TGTGCCAGCAGCCTAGATTCGGCAGCCTTAGATACGCAGTATTTT. The chain uses TRBV9 and TRBJ2-3, with D hard to call. From germline, CDR1 is SGDLS and CDR2 YYNGEE. The CDR3 consists of 15 residues. V was cut by 4 bases and J by 5 bases, with 17 bases left in between.

CDR3 sequence (DNA): TGTGCCAGCAGCCAAGACCAGGGTCAGGCCCCCTCCTACGAGCAGTACTTC. This sequence encodes CASSQDQGQAPSYEQYF. V gene TRBV4-2 combines with J gene TRBJ2-7, with D maybe TRBD1 (5 bases). V lost 0 bases, J lost 0 bases, and 15 bases lay in between. The CDR3 contains 17 residues. Germline V gives CDR1 LGHNA, CDR2 YNFKEQ.

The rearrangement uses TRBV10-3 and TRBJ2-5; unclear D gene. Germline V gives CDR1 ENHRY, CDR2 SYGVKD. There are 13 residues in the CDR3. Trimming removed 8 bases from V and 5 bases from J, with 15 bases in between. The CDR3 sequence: CAIGETPGETQYF. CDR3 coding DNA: TGTGCCATCGGCGAGACTCCTGGGGAGACCCAGTACTTC.

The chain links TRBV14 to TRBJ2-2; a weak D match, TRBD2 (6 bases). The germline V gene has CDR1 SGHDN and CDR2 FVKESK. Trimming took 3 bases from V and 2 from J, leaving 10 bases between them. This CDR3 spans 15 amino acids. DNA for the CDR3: TGTGCCAGCAGCCAGTCGGGGGATAACACCGGGGAGCTGTTTTTT. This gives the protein CASSQSGDNTGELFF.

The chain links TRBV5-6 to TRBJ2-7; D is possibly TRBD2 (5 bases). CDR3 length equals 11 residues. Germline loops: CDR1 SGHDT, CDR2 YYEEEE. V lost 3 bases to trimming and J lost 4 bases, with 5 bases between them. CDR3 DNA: TGTGCCAGCAGCTCGGGGTACGAGCAGTACTTC. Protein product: CASSSGYEQYF.

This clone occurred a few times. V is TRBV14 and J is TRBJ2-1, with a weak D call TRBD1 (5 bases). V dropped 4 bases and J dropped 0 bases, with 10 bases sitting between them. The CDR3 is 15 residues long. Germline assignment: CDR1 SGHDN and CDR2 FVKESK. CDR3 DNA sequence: TGTGCCAGCAGCCCCGGACATACCTCCTACAATGAGCAGTTCTTC. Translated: CASSPGHTSYNEQFF.

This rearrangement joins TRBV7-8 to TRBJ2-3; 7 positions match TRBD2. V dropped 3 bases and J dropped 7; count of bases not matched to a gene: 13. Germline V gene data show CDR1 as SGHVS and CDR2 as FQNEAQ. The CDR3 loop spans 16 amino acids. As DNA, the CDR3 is TGTGCCAGCAGCTTTCGGGGGGACCCAACGGGGAATACGCAGTATTTT. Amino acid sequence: CASSFRGDPTGNTQYF.

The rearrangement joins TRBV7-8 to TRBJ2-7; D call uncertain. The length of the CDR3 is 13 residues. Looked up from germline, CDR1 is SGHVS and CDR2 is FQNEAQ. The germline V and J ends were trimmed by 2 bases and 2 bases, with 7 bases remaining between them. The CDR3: CASSLTHTYEQYF. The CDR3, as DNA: TGTGCCAGCAGCTTAACACATACCTACGAGCAGTACTTC.

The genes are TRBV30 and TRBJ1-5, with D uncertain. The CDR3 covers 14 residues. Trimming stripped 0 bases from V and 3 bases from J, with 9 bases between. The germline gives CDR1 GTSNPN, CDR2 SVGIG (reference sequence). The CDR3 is CAWSVGSYNQPQHF. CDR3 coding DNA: TGTGCCTGGAGTGTCGGCAGCTACAATCAGCCCCAGCATTTT.

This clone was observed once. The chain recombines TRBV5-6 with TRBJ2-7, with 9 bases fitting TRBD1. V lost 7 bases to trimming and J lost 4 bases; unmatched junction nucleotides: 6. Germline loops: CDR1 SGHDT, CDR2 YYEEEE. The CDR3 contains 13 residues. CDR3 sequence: CASRRTGVYEQYF. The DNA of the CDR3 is TGTGCCAGCCGGAGGACAGGGGTGTACGAGCAGTACTTC.

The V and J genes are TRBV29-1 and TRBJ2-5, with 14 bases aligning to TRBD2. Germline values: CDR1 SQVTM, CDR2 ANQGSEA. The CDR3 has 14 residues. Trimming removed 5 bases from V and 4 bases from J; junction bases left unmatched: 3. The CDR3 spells CSVPGTSGGETQYF. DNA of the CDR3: TGCAGCGTTCCCGGGACTAGCGGGGGAGAGACCCAGTACTTC.

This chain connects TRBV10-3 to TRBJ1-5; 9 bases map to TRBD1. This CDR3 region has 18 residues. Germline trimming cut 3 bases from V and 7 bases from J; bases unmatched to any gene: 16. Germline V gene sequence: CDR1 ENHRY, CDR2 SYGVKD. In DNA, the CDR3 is TGTGCCATCAGTGAATACCTTGTGGGGGGACAGGGACGCCAGCCCCAGCATTTT. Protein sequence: CAISEYLVGGQGRQPQHF.

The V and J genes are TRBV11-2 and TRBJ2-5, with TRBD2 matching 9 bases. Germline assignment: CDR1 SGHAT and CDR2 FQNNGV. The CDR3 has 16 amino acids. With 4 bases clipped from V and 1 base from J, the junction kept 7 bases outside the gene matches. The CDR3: CASSYYLSGGQETQYF. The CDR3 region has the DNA TGTGCCAGCAGCTACTACCTTAGCGGGGGCCAAGAGACCCAGTACTTC. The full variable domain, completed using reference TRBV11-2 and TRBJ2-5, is EAGVAQSPRYKIIEKRQSVAFWCNPISGHATLYWYQQILGQGPKLLIQFQNNGVVDDSQLPKDRFSAERLKGVDSTLKIQPAKLEDSAVYLCASSYYLSGGQETQYFGPGTRLLVL.